This T cell receptor beta chain originates from a study of PD-L1 blockade in urothelial cancer. The CDR3 is 15 residues long. Trimming removed 0 bases from V and 5 bases from J; junction bases left unmatched: 0. Germline CDR1 reads SGHRS; CDR2 reads YFSETQ. Time point of the sample: peripheral blood 6 weeks after treatment start. The data were produced by immunoSEQ multiplex PCR, yet TCRdb's version contains in-frame clones alone and is incomplete. This table holds tens of thousands of clones, about 91% found once. This rearrangement joins TRBV5-1 to TRBJ2-3; 13 nucleotides agree with TRBD2. This receptor was identified in an elderly woman with urothelial cancer. Here the sequenced sample was PBMCs, taken around atezolizumab (anti-PD-L1) treatment. CDR3 sequence: CASSLGLAGGDTQYF. The CDR3 DNA is TGCGCCAGCAGCTTGGGACTAGCGGGAGGAGATACGCAGTATTTT.